This T cell receptor beta chain was captured by sequencing in a study of beta chain features in type 1 diabetes. Overall study context: Cell yields, age and gender were similar between patients and healthy donors.

General study results and limits: Researchers reported that naive, central memory and Treg TCRB repertoires appeared more similar in patients than in healthy donors. Cells expressing TCR highly could be over-represented by cDNA sequencing. Moderately but significantly shorter TCRB CDR3s were found in Type 1 diabetes patients in all four CD4+ subsets.

Cells sorted by CD45RO/CCR7/CD25/CD127/CD95/CD27 comprised CD4+ naive, central memory, regulatory and stem cell-like memory cells. Germline V gene sequence: CDR1 MNHEY, CDR2 SMNVEV (reference sequence). This CDR3 spans 14 amino acids. V lost 5 bases, J lost 5 bases, and 15 bases lay in between. The authors reverse transcribed all of the isolated RNA, so sequencing captured expressed TCRB transcripts. TCRdb's table, derived via immunoSEQ multiplex PCR, lists solely in-frame clones and lacks some. In the table there are around 100,000 clones, under 30% of which are singletons. A remark on this clone: Its antigen is undetermined.

The V and J genes are TRBV27 and TRBJ1-1; D possibly corresponds to TRBD1 (5 bases). The sequence came from a woman aged 18 to 35 with type 1 diabetes. What was sequenced was central memory CD4+ T cells from blood. This CDR3 reads CASSLRVGRTEAFF. The CDR3 DNA is TGTGCCAGCAGTCTACGGGTGGGGCGAACTGAAGCTTTCTTT.